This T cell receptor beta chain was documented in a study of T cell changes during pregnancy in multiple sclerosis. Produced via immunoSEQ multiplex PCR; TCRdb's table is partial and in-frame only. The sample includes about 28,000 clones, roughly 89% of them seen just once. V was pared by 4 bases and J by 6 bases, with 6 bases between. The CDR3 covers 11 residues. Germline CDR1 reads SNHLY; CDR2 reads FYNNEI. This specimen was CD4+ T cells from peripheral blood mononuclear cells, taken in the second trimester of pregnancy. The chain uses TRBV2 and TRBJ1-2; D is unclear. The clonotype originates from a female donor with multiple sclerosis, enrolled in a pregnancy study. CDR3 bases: TGTGCCAGCAGTGCAAGAGATGGCTACACCTTC. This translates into CASSARDGYTF.